The 27 T cell receptor beta chains listed next were all sequenced from one sample in a study of blood T cell repertoires in COVID-19 (dated by TCRdb to between 2020 and 2021). Receptor libraries were prepared by the immunoSEQ multiplex PCR assay. In its TCRdb copy, this immuneACCESS table keeps in-frame sequences only and misses some clones. Where compared with another copy, unresolved V genes explain less than half of these, and the others have no known cause. This sample gives hundreds of thousands of clones in total; around 88% of them show up just once. 6.9% of the sample goes to the ten largest clones. The material sequenced was peripheral blood. The receptors originated from a woman in her thirties who had recovered from COVID-19.

This clone was seen once. The chain carries TRBV11-2 and TRBJ2-7; tentative D call: TRBD1 (6 bases). V dropped 3 bases and J dropped 6 bases, with 15 bases sitting between them. The CDR3 totals 14 residues. Germline CDR1 and CDR2: SGHAT and FQNNGV. The DNA for the CDR3 is TGTGCCAGCAGCTTTAGTGACAGGACGAGCGAGCAGTACTTC. Translating gives CASSFSDRTSEQYF. Full variable domain (rest looked up from reference TRBV11-2 and TRBJ2-7): EAGVAQSPRYKIIEKRQSVAFWCNPISGHATLYWYQQILGQGPKLLIQFQNNGVVDDSQLPKDRFSAERLKGVDSTLKIQPAKLEDSAVYLCASSFSDRTSEQYFGPGTRLTVT.

The chain uses TRBV4-1 and TRBJ1-5, with TRBD1 as a possible D gene (6 bases). Trimming stripped 0 bases from V and 5 bases from J, with 14 bases between. The germline V gene encodes CDR1 MGHRA and CDR2 YSYEKL. There are 16 residues in the CDR3. CDR3 amino acids: CASSQDQTGTYQPQHF. The CDR3 DNA reads as TGCGCCAGCAGCCAAGATCAGACAGGTACCTATCAGCCCCAGCATTTT.

The gene calls are TRBV28 and TRBJ2-5, with D unresolved. This CDR3 contains 14 residues. The V end was cut by 2 bases, the J end by 7 bases, with 14 bases between. Germline values: CDR1 MDHEN, CDR2 SYDVKM. CDR3 sequence reads: CASSLSLQSGTQYF. In DNA, the CDR3 is TGTGCCAGCAGTTTAAGTCTCCAATCGGGGACCCAGTACTTC.

The rearrangement uses TRBV28 and TRBJ1-6; D remains ambiguous. This CDR3 is 14 amino acids long. Germline V gene lookup returns CDR1 MDHEN and CDR2 SYDVKM. The V end lost 5 bases, the J end lost 8 bases, and 13 bases lay between the germline ends. The CDR3 DNA reads TGTGCCAGCAGTCCCGGTGGAGGGCATTCACCCCTCCACTTT. Its translation is CASSPGGGHSPLHF.

This clone occurred many times. This chain links TRBV28 with TRBJ2-1; a weak D match, TRBD1 (5 bases). This CDR3 contains 16 residues. Germline V gives CDR1 MDHEN, CDR2 SYDVKM. Trimming stripped 8 bases from V and 4 bases from J, with 21 bases between. As DNA, the CDR3 is TGTGCCAGCTCTTTTCACAGGTATACATTTTACAATGAGCAGTTCTTC. It encodes CASSFHRYTFYNEQFF. The whole variable domain, filled in from reference TRBV28 and TRBJ2-1, reads DVKVTQSSRYLVKRTGEKVFLECVQDMDHENMFWYRQDPGLGLRLIYFSYDVKMKEKGDIPEGYSVSREKKERFSLILESASTNQTSMYLCASSFHRYTFYNEQFFGPGTRLTVL.

The chain has TRBV29-1 and TRBJ2-3, with 10 bases matching TRBD2. The CDR3 loop spans 14 amino acids. V shed 5 bases, J shed 4 bases, and the junction held 6 bases outside the gene matches. Germline CDR1 reads SQVTM; CDR2 reads ANQGSEA. Written as DNA, the CDR3 is TGCAGCGTTCTAGGGACTAGCGTATCAGATACGCAGTATTTT. Protein product: CSVLGTSVSDTQYF.

This chain uses TRBV3-1 (or the pseudogene TRBV3-2) with TRBJ2-5; D is uncertain. The ends were cut back, 2 bases at V and 0 bases at J, with 4 bases in the middle. From germline, CDR1 is LGHDT and CDR2 YNNKEL (reference sequence). The CDR3 has 13 residues. CDR3 region: CASSQPDQETQYF. CDR3 DNA sequence: TGTGCCAGCAGCCAACCGGACCAAGAGACCCAGTACTTC.

V is TRBV6-5 and J is TRBJ2-1, with 8 bases that match TRBD2. The germline V gene has CDR1 MNHEY and CDR2 SVGAGI. The CDR3 contains 15 residues. Losses at the gene ends were 5 bases for V and 6 bases for J; bases not matched to a gene: 9. The CDR3: CASSTPRGGLNEQFF. Written as DNA, the CDR3 is TGTGCCAGCAGTACCCCCCGCGGGGGGCTCAATGAGCAGTTCTTC.

This chain joins TRBV6-5 and TRBJ1-1; D is unclear. Germline V CDR1 and CDR2: MNHEY, SVGAGI. The CDR3 length is 11 residues. V shed 10 bases and J shed 0 bases, with 6 bases lying between them. In nucleotides, the CDR3 is TGTGCCACCACAGTGAACACTGAAGCTTTCTTT. This encodes CATTVNTEAFF.

The chain carries TRBV6-5 and TRBJ2-5; TRBD2 might be the D (5 bases). This CDR3 region has 15 residues. Germline V lookup: CDR1 MNHEY, CDR2 SVGAGI. The germline V and J ends were trimmed by 2 bases and 10 bases, with 20 bases remaining between them. This CDR3 reads CASSYARGLPEGQYF. The CDR3 DNA reads TGTGCCAGCAGTTACGCCCGAGGGCTCCCCGAGGGCCAGTACTTC.

The sample holds many counts of this clone. The chain uses TRBV3-1 (or the pseudogene TRBV3-2) and TRBJ1-1; D uncertain. V lost 0 bases and J lost 0, with 11 bases in between. Germline V gene sequence: CDR1 LGHDT, CDR2 YNNKEL (reference sequence). This CDR3 spans 16 amino acids. CDR3 protein: CASSQDLASMNTEAFF. The CDR3 DNA sequence: TGTGCCAGCAGCCAAGATCTCGCCAGTATGAACACTGAAGCTTTCTTT.

This rearrangement joins TRBV11-2 to TRBJ2-2, with D possibly TRBD1 on 6 matching bases. Between the trimmed V and J ends, which lost 4 bases and 2 bases, there was a span of 11 bases. CDR1 is SGHAT and CDR2 is FQNNGV in the germline V gene. The CDR3 length is 15 residues. CDR3 in DNA: TGTGCCAGCAGCTCTGACAGGTTTAACACCGGGGAGCTGTTTTTT. Translating gives CASSSDRFNTGELFF. The full variable domain, rest sourced from reference TRBV11-2 and TRBJ2-2, is EAGVAQSPRYKIIEKRQSVAFWCNPISGHATLYWYQQILGQGPKLLIQFQNNGVVDDSQLPKDRFSAERLKGVDSTLKIQPAKLEDSAVYLCASSSDRFNTGELFFGEGSRLTVL.

The genes are TRBV21-1 and TRBJ1-3. TRBV21-1 constitutes a pseudogene. The CDR3 has 16 amino acids. The CDR3 is CASSNPYCNSGNTIYF. The CDR3 DNA is TGTGCCAGCAGCAATCCCTACTGTAACTCTGGAAACACCATATATTTT.

V gene TRBV2 combines with J gene TRBJ1-1; TRBD1 might be the D (5 bases). The length of the CDR3 is 13 residues. V was shortened by 6 bases and J by 1 base, with 9 bases between the two germline ends. Germline V gene lookup returns CDR1 SNHLY and CDR2 FYNNEI. CDR3 region: CASSPDTNTEAFF. CDR3 nucleotides: TGTGCCAGCAGCCCGGACACGAACACTGAAGCTTTCTTT.

The gene calls are TRBV11-3 and TRBJ2-5; 7 nucleotides match TRBD1. Germline CDR1 reads SGHNT; CDR2 reads YENEEA. Germline trimming cut 5 bases from V and 5 bases from J; bases unmatched to any gene: 8. The CDR3 contains 14 residues. CDR3 in DNA: TGTGCCAGCAGCCGGGGCCGGGACAGCGAGACCCAGTACTTC. Encoded protein: CASSRGRDSETQYF.

The chain combines TRBV19 with TRBJ1-5; possibly TRBD1 for D (5 bases). Trimming left V 2 bases short and J 0 bases short, with 14 bases between. This CDR3 comprises 17 residues. Per the germline V gene, CDR1 is LNHDA and CDR2 is SQIVND (reference sequence). The CDR3 is CASSILTALYSNQPQHF. The CDR3 bases are TGTGCCAGTAGTATATTGACAGCTCTTTATAGCAATCAGCCCCAGCATTTT. The whole variable domain, remainder taken from reference TRBV19 and TRBJ1-5, is DGGITQSPKYLFRKEGQNVTLSCEQNLNHDAMYWYRQDPGQGLRLIYYSQIVNDFQKGDIAEGYSVSREKKESFPLTVTSAQKNPTAFYLCASSILTALYSNQPQHFGDGTRLSIL.

The rearrangement joins TRBV5-1 to TRBJ2-1; D perhaps matches TRBD1 (7 bases). Germline V gene data show CDR1 as SGHRS and CDR2 as YFSETQ. The CDR3 has 16 amino acids. The V end was cut by 1 base, the J end by 7 bases, with 18 bases between. The CDR3 region has the DNA TGCGCCAGCAGCTTGTTGGTCAGGGGGGCCTGGAATGAGCAGTTCTTC. It translates to CASSLLVRGAWNEQFF.

This chain connects TRBV15 to TRBJ1-2; D remains unclear. Germline V gene data show CDR1 as LNHNV and CDR2 as YYDKDF (reference sequence). V lost 0 bases and J 0 bases, leaving 8 bases between the germline ends. CDR3 length equals 15 residues. The CDR3 region has the DNA TGTGCCACCAGCAGAGATACGGTGGCTAACTATGGCTACACCTTC. Translated, it gives CATSRDTVANYGYTF.

The chain couples TRBV3-1 (or the pseudogene TRBV3-2) to TRBJ1-1; D is unclear. Trimming shortened V by 2 bases and J by 5 bases, and 12 bases separated the two germline ends. The CDR3 has 14 amino acids. Germline CDR1 and CDR2: LGHDT and YNNKEL (reference sequence). The CDR3 protein is CASSQTLGGTEAFF. CDR3 bases: TGTGCCAGCAGCCAAACCTTAGGCGGGACTGAAGCTTTCTTT.

In nucleotides, the CDR3 is TGCAGCGCAGAAAGGGGGAACACTGAAGCTTTCTTT. Its protein product is CSAERGNTEAFF. V usage is TRBV29-1 and J usage is TRBJ1-1, with D possibly being TRBD1 (5 bases). Germline V lookup: CDR1 SQVTM, CDR2 ANQGSEA. The CDR3 has 12 amino acids. Trimming shortened V by 7 bases and J by 1 base, and 10 bases separated the two germline ends.

The V call is TRBV27, the J call TRBJ1-1; 8 bases match TRBD1. The CDR3 covers 14 residues. Germline lookup yields CDR1 MNHEY and CDR2 SMNVEV (reference sequence). V lost 5 bases and J lost 6; bases outside the gene matches: 8. This CDR3 is CASSPSPTGAEAFF. In DNA form, the CDR3 reads TGTGCCAGCAGTCCATCGCCGACAGGGGCTGAAGCTTTCTTT.

This clone was counted once. CDR3 bases: TGTGCCAGTAAGGACAGGATTAATTCACCCCTCCACTTT. Its protein product is CASKDRINSPLHF. This chain connects TRBV19 to TRBJ1-6, with TRBD1 matching 7 bases. CDR1 is LNHDA, CDR2 SQIVND, per germline (reference sequence). The CDR3 runs 13 residues. V was clipped by 7 bases and J by 6 bases; unmatched bases: 3.

The chain recombines TRBV9 with TRBJ2-1; the match to TRBD2 covers 9 bases. CDR1 is SGDLS and CDR2 is YYNGEE in the germline V gene. The ends lost 5 bases at V and 3 bases at J; junction bases unmatched: 6. The CDR3 is made up of 15 amino acids. CDR3 sequence: CASSQSGGFYNEQFF. For the CDR3, the DNA is TGTGCCAGCAGTCAGAGCGGGGGGTTCTACAATGAGCAGTTCTTC.

This sequence joins TRBV10-3 and TRBJ1-4; tentative D call: TRBD1 (5 bases). CDR1 ENHRY and CDR2 SYGVKD come from the germline V gene. CDR3 length equals 16 residues. Trimming removed 4 bases from V and 3 bases from J, with 15 bases in between. The CDR3 region has the DNA TGTGCCATCAGTGTTGGGGGAGGTAGGGCTAATGAAAAACTGTTTTTT. Protein sequence: CAISVGGGRANEKLFF.

The chain links TRBV27 to TRBJ1-4; no reliable D call. Germline assignment: CDR1 MNHEY and CDR2 SMNVEV (reference sequence). The length of the CDR3 is 15 residues. With 8 bases removed from V and 2 bases from J, the gap between germline ends came to 15 bases. CDR3 DNA: TGTGCCAGCGGTGCTTTGGGAGCTACTAATGAAAAACTGTTTTTT. It specifies CASGALGATNEKLFF.

V gene TRBV7-2 combines with J gene TRBJ1-2; 7 nucleotides align to TRBD1. V shed 4 bases, J shed 8 bases, and the junction held 4 bases outside the gene matches. The CDR3 runs 12 residues. The germline CDR1 and CDR2 sequences are SGHTA and FQGNSA. The CDR3 sequence: CASSSGTDGYTF. For the CDR3, the DNA is TGTGCCAGCAGCTCCGGGACAGACGGCTACACCTTC.

The chain has TRBV5-1 and TRBJ1-6; D unresolved. Looked up from germline, CDR1 is SGHRS and CDR2 is YFSETQ. CDR3 length equals 16 residues. V dropped 0 bases and J dropped 1 base, with 8 bases sitting between them. CDR3: CASSLAIASYNSPLHF. In nucleotides, the CDR3 is TGCGCCAGCAGCTTGGCAATAGCATCCTATAATTCACCCCTCCACTTT.